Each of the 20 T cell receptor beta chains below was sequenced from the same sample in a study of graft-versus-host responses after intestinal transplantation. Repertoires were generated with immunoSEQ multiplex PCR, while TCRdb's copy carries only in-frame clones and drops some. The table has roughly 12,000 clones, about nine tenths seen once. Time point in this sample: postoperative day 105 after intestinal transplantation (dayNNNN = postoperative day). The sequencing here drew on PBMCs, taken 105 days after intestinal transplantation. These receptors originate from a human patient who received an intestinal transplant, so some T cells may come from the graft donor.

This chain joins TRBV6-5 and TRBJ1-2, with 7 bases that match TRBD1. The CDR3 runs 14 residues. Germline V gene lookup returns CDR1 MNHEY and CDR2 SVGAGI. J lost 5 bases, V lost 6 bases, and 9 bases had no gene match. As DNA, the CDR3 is TGTGCCAGCAGCCCCGACAGGGAAGGATATGGCTACACCTTC. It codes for CASSPDREGYGYTF.

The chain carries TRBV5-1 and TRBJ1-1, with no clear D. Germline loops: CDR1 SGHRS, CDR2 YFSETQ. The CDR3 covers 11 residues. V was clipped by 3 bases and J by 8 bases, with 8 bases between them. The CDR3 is CASSSALEAFF. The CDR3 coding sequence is TGCGCCAGCAGCTCAGCATTAGAAGCTTTCTTT. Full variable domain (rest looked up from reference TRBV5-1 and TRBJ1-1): KAGVTQTPRYLIKTRGQQVTLSCSPISGHRSVSWYQQTPGQGLQFLFEYFSETQRNKGNFPGRFSGRQFSNSRSEMNVSTLELGDSALYLCASSSALEAFFGQGTRLTVV.

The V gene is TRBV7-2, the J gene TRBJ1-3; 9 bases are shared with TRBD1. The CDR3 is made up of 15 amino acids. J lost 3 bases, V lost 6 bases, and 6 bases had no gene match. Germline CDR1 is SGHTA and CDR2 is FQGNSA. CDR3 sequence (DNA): TGTGCCAGCAGTCAACAGGGGGCGGGTGGAAACACCATATATTTT. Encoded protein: CASSQQGAGGNTIYF.

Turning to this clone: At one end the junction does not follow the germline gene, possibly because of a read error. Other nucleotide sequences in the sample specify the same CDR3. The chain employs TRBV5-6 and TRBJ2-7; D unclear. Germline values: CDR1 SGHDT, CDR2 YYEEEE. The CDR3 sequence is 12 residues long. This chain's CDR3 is CASSSSSYEQYF. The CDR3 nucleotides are TGTGCCAGCAGCTCGAGCTCCTACGAGCAGTATTTC.

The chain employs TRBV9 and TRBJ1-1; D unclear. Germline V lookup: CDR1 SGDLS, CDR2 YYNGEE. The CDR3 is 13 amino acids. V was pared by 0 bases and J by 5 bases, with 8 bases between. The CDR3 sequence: CASSVGGRTEAFF. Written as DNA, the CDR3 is TGTGCCAGCAGCGTAGGAGGGAGGACTGAAGCTTTCTTT.

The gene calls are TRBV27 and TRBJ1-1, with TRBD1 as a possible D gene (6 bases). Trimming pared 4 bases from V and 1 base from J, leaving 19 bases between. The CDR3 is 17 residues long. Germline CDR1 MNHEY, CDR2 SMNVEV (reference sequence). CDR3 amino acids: CASSSSDNTGPNTEAFF. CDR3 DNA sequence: TGTGCCAGCAGTTCGTCTGACAACACAGGGCCGAACACTGAAGCTTTCTTT.

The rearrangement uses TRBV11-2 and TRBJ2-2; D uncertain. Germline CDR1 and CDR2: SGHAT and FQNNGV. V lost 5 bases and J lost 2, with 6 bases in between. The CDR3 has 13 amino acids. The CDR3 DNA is TGTGCCAGCAGCCAGCTTAACACCGGGGAGCTGTTTTTT. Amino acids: CASSQLNTGELFF.

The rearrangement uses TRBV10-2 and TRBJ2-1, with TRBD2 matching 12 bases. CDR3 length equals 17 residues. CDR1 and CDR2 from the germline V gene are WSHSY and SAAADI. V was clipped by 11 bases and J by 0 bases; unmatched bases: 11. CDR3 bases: TGCGCCGCAACCGGGACTAGCGGGCCCAGCTCCTACAATGAGCAGTTCTTC. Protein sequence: CAATGTSGPSSYNEQFF.

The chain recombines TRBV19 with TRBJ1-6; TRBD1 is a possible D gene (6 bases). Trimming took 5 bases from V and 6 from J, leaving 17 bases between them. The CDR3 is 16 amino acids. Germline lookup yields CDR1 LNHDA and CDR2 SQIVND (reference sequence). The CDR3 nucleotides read TGTGCCAGTAGTGGAACACAGGGTTCGTTTAATTCACCCCTCCACTTT. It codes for CASSGTQGSFNSPLHF.

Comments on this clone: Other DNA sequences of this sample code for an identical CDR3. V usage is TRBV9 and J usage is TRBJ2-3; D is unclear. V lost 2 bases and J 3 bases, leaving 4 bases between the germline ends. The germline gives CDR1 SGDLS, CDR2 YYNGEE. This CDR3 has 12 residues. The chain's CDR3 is CASSVGTDTQYF. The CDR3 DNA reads TGTGCCAGCAGCGTGGGTACAGATACGCAGTATTTT.

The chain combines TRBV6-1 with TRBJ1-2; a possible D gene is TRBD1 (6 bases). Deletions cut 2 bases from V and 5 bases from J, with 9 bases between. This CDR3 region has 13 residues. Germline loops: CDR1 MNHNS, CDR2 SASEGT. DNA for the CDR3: TGTGCCAGCAGTGAACTAGGACAGTATGGCTACACCTTC. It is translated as CASSELGQYGYTF.

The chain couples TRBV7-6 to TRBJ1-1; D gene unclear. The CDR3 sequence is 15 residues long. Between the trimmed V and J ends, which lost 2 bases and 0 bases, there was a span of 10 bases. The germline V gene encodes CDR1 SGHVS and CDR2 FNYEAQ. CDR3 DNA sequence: TGTGCCAGCAGCTTACAGACCGCAATGAACACTGAAGCTTTCTTT. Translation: CASSLQTAMNTEAFF.

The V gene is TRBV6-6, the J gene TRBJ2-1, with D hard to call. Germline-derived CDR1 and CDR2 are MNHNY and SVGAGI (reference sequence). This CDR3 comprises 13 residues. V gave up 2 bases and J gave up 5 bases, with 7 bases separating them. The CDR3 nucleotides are TGTGCCAGCAGTTACGACACAGACAATGAGCAGTTCTTC. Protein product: CASSYDTDNEQFF.

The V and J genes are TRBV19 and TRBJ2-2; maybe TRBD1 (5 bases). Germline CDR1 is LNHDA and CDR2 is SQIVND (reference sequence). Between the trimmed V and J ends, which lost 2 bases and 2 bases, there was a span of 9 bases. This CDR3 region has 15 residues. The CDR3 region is CASSISTGNTGELFF. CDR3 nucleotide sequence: TGTGCCAGTAGTATATCCACAGGCAACACCGGGGAGCTGTTTTTT.

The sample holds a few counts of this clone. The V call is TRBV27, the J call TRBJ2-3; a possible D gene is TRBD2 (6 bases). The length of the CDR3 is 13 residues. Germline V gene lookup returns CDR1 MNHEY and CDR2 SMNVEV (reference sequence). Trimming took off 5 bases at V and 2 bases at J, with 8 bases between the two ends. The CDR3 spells CASSPGLTDTQYF. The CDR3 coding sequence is TGTGCCAGCAGTCCGGGACTCACAGATACGCAGTATTTT.

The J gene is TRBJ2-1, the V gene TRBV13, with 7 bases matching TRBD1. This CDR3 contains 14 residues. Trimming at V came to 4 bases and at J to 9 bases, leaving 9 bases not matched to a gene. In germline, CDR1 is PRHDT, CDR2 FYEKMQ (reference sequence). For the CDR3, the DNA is TGTGCCAGCAGCTCGGGACAGCGAGGGCGTGAGCAGTTCTTC. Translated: CASSSGQRGREQFF.

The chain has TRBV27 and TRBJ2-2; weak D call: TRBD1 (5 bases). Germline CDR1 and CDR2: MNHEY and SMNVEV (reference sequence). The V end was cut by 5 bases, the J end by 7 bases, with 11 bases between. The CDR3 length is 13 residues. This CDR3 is CASSVQGGGELFF. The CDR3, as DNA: TGTGCCAGCAGTGTCCAGGGCGGCGGGGAGCTGTTTTTT.

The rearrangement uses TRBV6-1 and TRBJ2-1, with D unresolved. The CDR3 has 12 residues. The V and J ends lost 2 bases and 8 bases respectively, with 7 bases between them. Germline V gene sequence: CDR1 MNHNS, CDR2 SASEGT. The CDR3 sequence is CASSEPNDEQFF. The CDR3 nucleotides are TGTGCCAGCAGTGAACCTAACGATGAGCAGTTCTTC.

The CDR3, as DNA: TGTGCCAGCTCACTAAACCGGGCCCGGGGGGGGCCAGACACTGAAGCTTTCTTT. Residues: CASSLNRARGGPDTEAFF. The chain has TRBV18 and TRBJ1-1; TRBD1 is a possible D gene (6 bases). Germline values: CDR1 KGHSH, CDR2 LQKENI. The CDR3 extends over 18 amino acids. Trimming took 4 bases from V and 3 from J, leaving 24 bases between them.

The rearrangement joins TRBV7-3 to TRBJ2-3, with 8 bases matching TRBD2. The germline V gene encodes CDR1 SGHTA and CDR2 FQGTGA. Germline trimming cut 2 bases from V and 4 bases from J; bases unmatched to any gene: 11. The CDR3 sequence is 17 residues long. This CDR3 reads CASSLGGGRPGADTQYF. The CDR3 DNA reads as TGTGCCAGCAGCTTAGGTGGCGGGAGGCCAGGGGCAGATACGCAGTATTTT.